This T cell receptor beta chain was identified in a study of blood T cell repertoires in COVID-19. The overall study: Spain, Italy and the United States supplied samples that represented acute and convalescent COVID-19. T cells, B-cell-depleted T cells, or PBMCs supplied cDNA or gDNA.

The germline V gene has CDR1 SGHRS and CDR2 YFSETQ. CDR3 length equals 15 residues. Trimming pared 0 bases from V and 3 bases from J, leaving 13 bases between. In the original analysis: The authors estimated nucleated cell counts from reference gene primer amplification. Using immunoSEQ multiplex PCR, the repertoire was profiled, and TCRdb retains in-frame clones only, with some absent. V, J and clone size were drawn from that table, and D and trimming were deduced from the DNA. The sample yields fewer than 400,000 clones, roughly 85% seen once. Sequenced input: peripheral blood. This sequence joins TRBV5-1 and TRBJ2-7; weak D call: TRBD2 (6 bases). The clonotype originates from a woman between 18 and 30 years old with acute or convalescent COVID-19. The CDR3 reads CASSLDGGTRYEQYF. The CDR3 DNA sequence: TGCGCCAGCAGCTTGGATGGAGGGACGCGCTACGAGCAGTACTTC. The variable domain in full, completed from reference TRBV5-1 and TRBJ2-7, reads KAGVTQTPRYLIKTRGQQVTLSCSPISGHRSVSWYQQTPGQGLQFLFEYFSETQRNKGNFPGRFSGRQFSNSRSEMNVSTLELGDSALYLCASSLDGGTRYEQYFGPGTRLTVT.